The 14 T cell receptor beta chains given below trace back to one sample, sequenced in a study of long-term antiretroviral therapy in people with HIV. The assay, immunoSEQ v3.0, was run at survey level. Using immunoSEQ multiplex PCR, the repertoire was profiled, and TCRdb retains in-frame clones only, with some absent. Of tens of thousands of clones detected, about 90% appear once; the ten largest clones hold 3.6%. Specimen: unsorted PBMCs, collected 1.8 years after starting antiretroviral therapy. These TCRs come from a woman aged 18-29 years with HIV.

The rearrangement links TRBV6-5 to TRBJ1-5; TRBD1 matches at 9 bases. V shed 6 bases and J 0 bases; nucleotides not matched to a gene: 3. Germline V gene sequence: CDR1 MNHEY, CDR2 SVGAGI. The CDR3 contains 15 residues. The CDR3 sequence: CASRGQGPSNQPQHF. In DNA, the CDR3 is TGTGCCAGCAGGGGACAGGGCCCTAGCAATCAGCCCCAGCATTTT.

The J gene is TRBJ2-1, the V gene TRBV11-3, with D perhaps TRBD2 (6 bases). The germline V gene encodes CDR1 SGHNT and CDR2 YENEEA. The CDR3 runs 15 residues. Trimming left V 4 bases short and J 3 bases short, with 13 bases between. CDR3 nucleotides: TGTGCCAGCAGCTCTGGGGGAGGACTCTACAATGAGCAGTTCTTC. Amino acid sequence: CASSSGGGLYNEQFF.

This chain links TRBV28 with TRBJ2-7; the D gene is possibly TRBD2 (5 bases). The germline V gene encodes CDR1 MDHEN and CDR2 SYDVKM. CDR3 length: 13 residues. Trimming cost V 4 bases and J 7 bases, with 14 bases left between them. CDR3 in DNA: TGTGCCAGCAGTTATAGCGACTTGTGGGAGCAGTACTTC. It specifies CASSYSDLWEQYF.

CDR3 bases: TGCGCCAGCAGCCATAAGGGGGTTCCATCAAGCATTCAGTACTTC. It encodes CASSHKGVPSSIQYF. J is TRBJ2-4 and V is TRBV4-1; D is possibly TRBD1 (6 bases). Deletions cut 3 bases from V and 9 bases from J, with 18 bases between. The CDR3 loop spans 15 amino acids. CDR1 MGHRA and CDR2 YSYEKL come from the germline V gene.

This chain uses TRBV28 with TRBJ2-1, with TRBD2 matching 12 bases. CDR1 is MDHEN, CDR2 SYDVKM, per germline. Trimming removed 4 bases from V and 7 bases from J; junction bases left unmatched: 8. The CDR3 is made up of 16 amino acids. CDR3 sequence (DNA): TGTGCCAGCAGTTATGAACGACTAGCGGGAGCAAATGAGCAGTTCTTC. Encoded protein: CASSYERLAGANEQFF.

The count of this clone is one. The chain carries TRBV18 and TRBJ2-5; D perhaps matches TRBD1 (6 bases). This CDR3 is 13 amino acids long. V lost 1 base to trimming and J lost 3 bases, with 6 bases between them. Germline V gives CDR1 KGHSH, CDR2 LQKENI. Here the CDR3 DNA reads TGTGCCAGCTCACCACGACAGGAAGAGACCCAGTACTTC. This encodes CASSPRQEETQYF.

J is TRBJ2-1 and V is TRBV5-6; D not certain. This CDR3 is 14 amino acids long. V shed 0 bases and J shed 9 bases, with 13 bases lying between them. The germline gives CDR1 SGHDT, CDR2 YYEEEE. Here the CDR3 DNA reads TGTGCCAGCAGCTTGGTCCGTGCTCCCGTTGAGCAGTTCTTC. Translating gives CASSLVRAPVEQFF.

The gene calls are TRBV15 and TRBJ2-7; no firm D call. This CDR3 contains 11 residues. The germline V gene has CDR1 LNHNV and CDR2 YYDKDF (reference sequence). V dropped 4 bases and J dropped 4 bases, with 5 bases sitting between them. The CDR3 DNA reads as TGTGCCACCAGCACCAGTTACGAGCAGTACTTC. This codes for CATSTSYEQYF.

The rearrangement uses TRBV6-5 and TRBJ2-3; D may match TRBD1 or TRBD2 (5 bases each). Per the germline V gene, CDR1 is MNHEY and CDR2 is SVGAGI. The V end lost 2 bases, the J end lost 1 base, and 13 bases lay between the germline ends. The CDR3 loop spans 16 amino acids. The CDR3 protein is CASSYGWGKGTDTQYF. CDR3 nucleotides: TGTGCCAGCAGTTACGGTTGGGGGAAGGGCACAGATACGCAGTATTTT.

The rearrangement joins TRBV2 to TRBJ2-3; a possible D gene is TRBD2 (5 bases). Trimming left V 5 bases short and J 10 bases short, with 16 bases between. CDR1 is SNHLY, CDR2 FYNNEI, per germline. The CDR3 covers 13 residues. CDR3 residues: CASSQEVRAAQYF. The CDR3 DNA sequence: TGTGCCAGCAGTCAGGAGGTAAGGGCCGCGCAGTATTTT.

The rearrangement links TRBV7-2 to TRBJ2-7; TRBD2 matches 9 bases. Trimming at V came to 1 base and at J to 4 bases, leaving 5 bases not matched to a gene. This CDR3 has 15 amino acids. In germline, CDR1 is SGHTA, CDR2 FQGNSA. CDR3 in DNA: TGTGCCAGCAGCTTAGATAGCGGGAGCGGGTACGAGCAGTACTTC. As protein: CASSLDSGSGYEQYF.

This chain uses TRBV7-9 with TRBJ2-7; D perhaps matches TRBD1 (5 bases). The ends were cut back, 6 bases at V and 2 bases at J, with 17 bases in the middle. Germline V gene sequence: CDR1 SEHNR, CDR2 FQNEAQ (reference sequence). The CDR3 length is 15 residues. CDR3 nucleotides: TGTGCCAGCAGACCTGACAGTGGCCACCCCTACGAGCAGTACTTC. Translating it yields CASRPDSGHPYEQYF.

CDR3 residues: CASSLDRSTSTDTQYF. CDR3 coding DNA: TGTGCCAGCAGCCTCGACAGATCCACAAGCACAGATACGCAGTATTTT. The chain is built from TRBV7-3 and TRBJ2-3; D may be TRBD1 (5 bases). Germline V gene data show CDR1 as SGHTA and CDR2 as FQGTGA. The V and J ends lost 5 bases and 0 bases respectively, with 15 bases between them. There are 16 residues in the CDR3.

The chain joins TRBV4-3 to TRBJ2-7, with 11 bases that match TRBD2. This CDR3 is 15 amino acids long. The J segment lost 7 bases and the V segment lost 0 bases, leaving 5 bases of the junction unmatched. The germline gives CDR1 LGHNA, CDR2 YSLEER. DNA of the CDR3: TGCGCCAGCAGCCAAGACTGGCTAGCGGGAGGAGAGCAGTACTTC. As protein: CASSQDWLAGGEQYF.